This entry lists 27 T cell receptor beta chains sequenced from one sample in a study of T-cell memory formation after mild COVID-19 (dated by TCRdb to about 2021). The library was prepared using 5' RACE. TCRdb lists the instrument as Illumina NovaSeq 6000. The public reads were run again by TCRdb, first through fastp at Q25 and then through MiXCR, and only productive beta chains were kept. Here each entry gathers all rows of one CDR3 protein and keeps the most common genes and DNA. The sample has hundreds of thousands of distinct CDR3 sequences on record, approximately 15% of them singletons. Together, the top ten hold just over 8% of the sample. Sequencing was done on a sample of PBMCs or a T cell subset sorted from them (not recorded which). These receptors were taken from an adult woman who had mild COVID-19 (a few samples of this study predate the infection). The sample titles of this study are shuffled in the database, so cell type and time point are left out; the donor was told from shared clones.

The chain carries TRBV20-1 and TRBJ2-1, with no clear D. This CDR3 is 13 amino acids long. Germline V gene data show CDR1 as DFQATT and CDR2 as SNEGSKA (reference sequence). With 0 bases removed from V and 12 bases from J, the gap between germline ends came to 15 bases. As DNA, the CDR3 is TGCAGTGCTAGAGACCCAGGTGGGCTTCTGCAGTTCTTC. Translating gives CSARDPGGLLQFF.

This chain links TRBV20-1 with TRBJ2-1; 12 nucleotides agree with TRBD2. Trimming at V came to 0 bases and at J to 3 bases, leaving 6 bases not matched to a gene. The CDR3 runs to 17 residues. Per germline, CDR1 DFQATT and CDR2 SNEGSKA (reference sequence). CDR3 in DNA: TGCAGTGCTAGAGATCCTAGCGGGAGGGCCGTCTACAATGAGCAGTTCTTC. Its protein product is CSARDPSGRAVYNEQFF.

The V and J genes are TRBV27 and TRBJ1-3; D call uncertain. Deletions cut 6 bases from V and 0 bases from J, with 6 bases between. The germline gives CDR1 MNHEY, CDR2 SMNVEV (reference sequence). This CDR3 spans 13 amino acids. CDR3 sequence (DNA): TGTGCCAGCAGGGCAATCTCTGGAAACACCATATATTTT. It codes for CASRAISGNTIYF.

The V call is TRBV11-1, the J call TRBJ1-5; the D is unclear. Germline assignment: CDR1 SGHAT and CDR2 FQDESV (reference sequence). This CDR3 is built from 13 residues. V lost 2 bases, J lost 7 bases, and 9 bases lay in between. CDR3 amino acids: CASSLLLGQPQHF. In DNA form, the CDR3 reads TGTGCCAGCAGCTTACTTCTGGGGCAGCCCCAGCATTTT.

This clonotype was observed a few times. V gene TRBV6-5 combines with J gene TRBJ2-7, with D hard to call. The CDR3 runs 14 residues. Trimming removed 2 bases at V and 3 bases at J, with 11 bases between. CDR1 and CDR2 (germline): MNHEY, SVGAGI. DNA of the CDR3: TGTGCCAGCAGTTACCGGTGGCAGAACTACGAGCAGTACTTC. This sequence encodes CASSYRWQNYEQYF.

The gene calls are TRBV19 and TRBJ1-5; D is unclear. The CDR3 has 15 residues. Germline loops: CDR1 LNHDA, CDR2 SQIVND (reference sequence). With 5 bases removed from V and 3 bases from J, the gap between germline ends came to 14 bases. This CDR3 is CASSPYEGTNQPQHF. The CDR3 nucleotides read TGTGCCAGTAGTCCTTACGAAGGTACCAATCAGCCCCAGCATTTT.

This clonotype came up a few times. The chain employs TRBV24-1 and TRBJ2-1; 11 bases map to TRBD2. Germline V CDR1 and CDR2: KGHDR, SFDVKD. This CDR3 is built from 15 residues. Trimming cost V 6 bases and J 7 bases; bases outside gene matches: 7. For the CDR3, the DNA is TGTGCCACCAGTATTAGCGGGGGGGCGCGGAATGAGCAGTTCTTC. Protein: CATSISGGARNEQFF.

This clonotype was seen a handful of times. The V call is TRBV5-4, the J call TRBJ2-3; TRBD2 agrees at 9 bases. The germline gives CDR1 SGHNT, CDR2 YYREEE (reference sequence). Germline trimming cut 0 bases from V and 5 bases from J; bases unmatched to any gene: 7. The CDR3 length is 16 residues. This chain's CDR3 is CASSLVGAGGRDTQYF. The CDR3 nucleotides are TGTGCCAGCAGCTTGGTAGGCGCGGGAGGGAGAGATACGCAGTATTTT.

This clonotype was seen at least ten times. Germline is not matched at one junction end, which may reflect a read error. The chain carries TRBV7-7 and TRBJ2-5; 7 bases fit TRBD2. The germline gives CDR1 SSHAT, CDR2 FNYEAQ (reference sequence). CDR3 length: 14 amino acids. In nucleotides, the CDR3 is TGTGCTAGCAGCTTACGTAGCGGGCGGGAGACCCAGTACTTC. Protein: CASSLRSGRETQYF. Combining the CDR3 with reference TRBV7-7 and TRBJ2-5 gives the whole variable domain GAGVSQSPRYKVTKRGQDVTLRCDPISSHATLYWYQQALGQGPEFLTYFNYEAQPDKSGLPSDRFSAERPEGSISTLTIQRTEQRDSAMYRCASSLRSGRETQYFGPGTRLLVL.

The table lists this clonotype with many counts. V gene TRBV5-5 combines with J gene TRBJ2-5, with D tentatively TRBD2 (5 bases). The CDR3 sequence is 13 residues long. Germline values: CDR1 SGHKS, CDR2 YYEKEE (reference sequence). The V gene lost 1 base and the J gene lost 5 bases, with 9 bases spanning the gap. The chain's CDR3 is CASSLRGRETQYF. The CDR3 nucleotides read TGTGCCAGCAGCTTGCGGGGAAGGGAGACCCAGTACTTC. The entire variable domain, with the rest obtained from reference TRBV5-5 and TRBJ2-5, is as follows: DAGVTQSPTHLIKTRGQQVTLRCSPISGHKSVSWYQQVLGQGPQFIFQYYEKEERGRGNFPDRFSARQFPNYSSELNVNALLLGDSALYLCASSLRGRETQYFGPGTRLLVL.

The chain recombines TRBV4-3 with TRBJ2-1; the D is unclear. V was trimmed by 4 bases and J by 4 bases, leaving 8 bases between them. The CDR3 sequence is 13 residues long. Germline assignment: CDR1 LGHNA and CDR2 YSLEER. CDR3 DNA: TGCGCCAGCAGCCTGGAACAGTACAATGAGCAGTTCTTC. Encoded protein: CASSLEQYNEQFF.

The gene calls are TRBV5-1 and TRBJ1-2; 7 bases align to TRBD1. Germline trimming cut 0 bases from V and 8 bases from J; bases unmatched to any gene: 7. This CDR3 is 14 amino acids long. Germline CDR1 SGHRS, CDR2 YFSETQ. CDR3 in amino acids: CASSLEGQRRGYTF. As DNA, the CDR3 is TGCGCCAGCAGCTTGGAGGGACAGCGGAGGGGCTACACCTTC.

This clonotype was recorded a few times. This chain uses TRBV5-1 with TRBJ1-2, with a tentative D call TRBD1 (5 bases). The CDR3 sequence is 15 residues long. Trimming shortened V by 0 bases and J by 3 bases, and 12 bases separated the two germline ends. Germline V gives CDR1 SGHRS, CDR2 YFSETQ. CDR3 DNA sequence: TGCGCCAGCAGCTTGGAGGTAGGGGCCGACTATGGCTACACCTTC. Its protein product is CASSLEVGADYGYTF.

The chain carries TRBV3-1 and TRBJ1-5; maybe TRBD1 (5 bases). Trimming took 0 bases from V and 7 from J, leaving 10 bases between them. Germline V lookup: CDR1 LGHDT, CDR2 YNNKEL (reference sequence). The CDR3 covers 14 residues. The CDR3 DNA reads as TGTGCCAGCAGCCAAGATGCAGGGCGCCAGCCCCAGCATTTT. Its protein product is CASSQDAGRQPQHF.

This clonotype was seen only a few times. The chain's CDR3 is CAWGAAGIYEQYF. DNA for the CDR3: TGTGCCTGGGGCGCCGCGGGGATCTACGAGCAGTACTTC. The chain combines TRBV30 with TRBJ2-7, with D perhaps TRBD2 (6 bases). The CDR3 totals 13 residues. In germline, CDR1 is GTSNPN, CDR2 SVGIG (reference sequence). Trimming cost V 5 bases and J 3 bases, with 14 bases left between them. The full variable domain, completed using reference TRBV30 and TRBJ2-7, is SQTIHQWPATLVQPVGSPLSLECTVEGTSNPNLYWYRQAAGRGLQLLFYSVGIGQISSEVPQNLSASRPQDRQFILSSKKLLLSDSGFYLCAWGAAGIYEQYFGPGTRLTVT.

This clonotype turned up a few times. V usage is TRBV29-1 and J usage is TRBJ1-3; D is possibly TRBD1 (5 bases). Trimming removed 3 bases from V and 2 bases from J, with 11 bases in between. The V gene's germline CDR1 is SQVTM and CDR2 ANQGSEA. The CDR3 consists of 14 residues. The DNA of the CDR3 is TGCAGCGTTGAGGGGGGAGAGGCTGGAAACACCATATATTTT. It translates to CSVEGGEAGNTIYF.

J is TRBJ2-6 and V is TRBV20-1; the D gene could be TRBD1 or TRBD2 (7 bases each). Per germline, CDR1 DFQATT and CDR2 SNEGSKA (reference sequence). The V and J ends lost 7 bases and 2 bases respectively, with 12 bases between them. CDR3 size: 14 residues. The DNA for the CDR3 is TGCAGTGTTCAGGGGGGGCCTGGGGCCAACGTCCTGACTTTC. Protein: CSVQGGPGANVLTF.

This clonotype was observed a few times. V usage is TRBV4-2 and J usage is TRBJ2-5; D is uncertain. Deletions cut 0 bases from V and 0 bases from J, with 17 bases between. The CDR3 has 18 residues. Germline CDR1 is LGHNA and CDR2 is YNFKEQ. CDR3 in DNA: TGTGCCAGCAGCCAAGAGTTTATCGTTAGCCCGTACCAAGAGACCCAGTACTTC. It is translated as CASSQEFIVSPYQETQYF.

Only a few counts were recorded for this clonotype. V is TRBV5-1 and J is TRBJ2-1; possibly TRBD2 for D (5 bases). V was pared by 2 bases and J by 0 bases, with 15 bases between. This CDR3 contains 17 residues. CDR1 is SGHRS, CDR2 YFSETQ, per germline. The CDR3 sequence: CASSFGSGNGSYNEQFF. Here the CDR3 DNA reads TGCGCCAGCAGCTTCGGATCCGGGAACGGCTCCTACAATGAGCAGTTCTTC.

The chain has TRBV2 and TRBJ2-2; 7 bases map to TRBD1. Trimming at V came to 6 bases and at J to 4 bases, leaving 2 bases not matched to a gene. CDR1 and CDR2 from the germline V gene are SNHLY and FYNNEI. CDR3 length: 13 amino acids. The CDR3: CASRAGGTGELFF. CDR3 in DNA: TGTGCCAGCAGGGCAGGGGGCACCGGGGAGCTGTTTTTT.

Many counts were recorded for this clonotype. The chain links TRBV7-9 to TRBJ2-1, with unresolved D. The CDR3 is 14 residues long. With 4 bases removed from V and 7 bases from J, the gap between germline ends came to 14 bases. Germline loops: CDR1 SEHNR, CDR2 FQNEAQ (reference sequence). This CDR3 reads CASSSPAAANEQFF. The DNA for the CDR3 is TGTGCCAGCAGCTCCCCGGCGGCCGCGAATGAGCAGTTCTTC.

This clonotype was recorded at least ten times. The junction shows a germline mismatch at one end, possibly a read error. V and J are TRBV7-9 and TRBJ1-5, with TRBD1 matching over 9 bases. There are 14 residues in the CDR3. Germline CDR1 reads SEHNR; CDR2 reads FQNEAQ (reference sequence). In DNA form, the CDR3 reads TGCGCCAGCAGCCCCGGGACAGGGAATCAGCCCCAGCATTTT. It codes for CASSPGTGNQPQHF. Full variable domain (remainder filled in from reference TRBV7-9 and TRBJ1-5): DTGVSQNPRHKITKRGQNVTFRCDPISEHNRLYWYRQTLGQGPEFLTYFQNEAQLEKSRLLSDRFSAERPKGSFSTLEIQRTEQGDSAMYLCASSPGTGNQPQHFGDGTRLSIL.

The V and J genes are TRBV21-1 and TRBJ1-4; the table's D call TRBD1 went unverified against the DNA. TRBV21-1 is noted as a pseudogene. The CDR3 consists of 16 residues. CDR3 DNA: TGTGCCATCGAGTCAGGGGCGGGGGATGCGGCCGAAAAACTGTTTTTT. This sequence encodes CAIESGAGDAAEKLFF.

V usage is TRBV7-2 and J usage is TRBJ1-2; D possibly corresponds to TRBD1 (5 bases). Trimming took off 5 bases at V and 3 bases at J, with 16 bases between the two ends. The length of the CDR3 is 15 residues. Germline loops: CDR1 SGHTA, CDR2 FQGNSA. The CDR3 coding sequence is TGTGCCAGCAGCCCCGTGGCGGGGGATGACTATGGCTACACCTTC. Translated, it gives CASSPVAGDDYGYTF.

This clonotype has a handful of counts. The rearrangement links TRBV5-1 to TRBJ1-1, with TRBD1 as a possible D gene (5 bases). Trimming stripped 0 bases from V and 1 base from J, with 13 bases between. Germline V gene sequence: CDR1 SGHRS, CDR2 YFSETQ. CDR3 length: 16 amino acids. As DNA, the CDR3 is TGCGCCAGCAGCTTGGCTAGCGGGGGAAAGAACACTGAAGCTTTCTTT. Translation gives CASSLASGGKNTEAFF.

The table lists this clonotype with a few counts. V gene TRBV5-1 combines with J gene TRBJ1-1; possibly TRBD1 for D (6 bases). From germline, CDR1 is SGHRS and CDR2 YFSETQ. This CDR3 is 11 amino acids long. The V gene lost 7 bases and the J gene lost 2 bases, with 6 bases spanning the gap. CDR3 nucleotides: TGCGCCAGCGGGACAAACACTGAAGCTTTCTTT. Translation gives CASGTNTEAFF.

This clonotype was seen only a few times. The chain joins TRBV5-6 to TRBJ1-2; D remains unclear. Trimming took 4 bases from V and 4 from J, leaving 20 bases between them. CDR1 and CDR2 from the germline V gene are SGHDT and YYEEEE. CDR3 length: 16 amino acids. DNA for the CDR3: TGTGCCAGCAGCCTCGGACGGAGGGAGTGGAGCTATGGCTACACCTTC. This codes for CASSLGRREWSYGYTF.